The TCR beta chain under discussion was sequenced for a study of blood T cell repertoires in COVID-19. Turning to the study itself: The cDNA or gDNA used as material had been derived from T cells, B-cell-depleted T cells, or PBMCs.

TCRdb keeps only in-frame clones here, not all; method: immunoSEQ multiplex PCR. The sample shows under 200,000 clones, 86% of them seen only once. The trim removed 8 bases at V and 10 bases at J, leaving 7 bases unmatched. CDR1 MNHEY and CDR2 SVGAGI come from the germline V gene. This CDR3 region has 14 residues. The sequenced sample was peripheral blood. This chain joins TRBV6-5 and TRBJ1-6; 11 nucleotides agree with TRBD1. This clonotype was sampled from a man between 18 and 35 years old with acute or convalescent COVID-19. CDR3 residues: CASVPGQGGSPLHF. The CDR3 DNA is TGTGCCAGCGTCCCGGGACAGGGGGGCTCACCCCTCCACTTT.